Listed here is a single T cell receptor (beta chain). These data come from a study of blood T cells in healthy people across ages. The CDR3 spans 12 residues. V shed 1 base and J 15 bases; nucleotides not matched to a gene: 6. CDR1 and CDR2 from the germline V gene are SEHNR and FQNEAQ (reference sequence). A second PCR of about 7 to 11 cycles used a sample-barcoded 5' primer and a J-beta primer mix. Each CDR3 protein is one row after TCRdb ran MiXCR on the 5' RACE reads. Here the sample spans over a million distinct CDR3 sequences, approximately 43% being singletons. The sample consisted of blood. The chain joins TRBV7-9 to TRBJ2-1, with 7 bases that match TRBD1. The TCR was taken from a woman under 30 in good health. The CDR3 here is CASSLVTGILFF. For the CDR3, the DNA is TGTGCCAGCAGCTTAGTGACAGGGATTCTGTTCTTC.